This T cell receptor (beta chain) was captured by sequencing in a study of radiation and T cells in renal cell carcinoma. Comment on this clone: What it binds is unknown.

General study findings and limits: Top tumor clonotypes rose in blood 2 weeks post-radiation, then contracted.

Generated by immunoSEQ multiplex PCR, the TCRdb table keeps only in-frame clones and is missing some. The table records about 150,000 clones, roughly 90% of them present only once. This CDR3 spans 19 amino acids. Germline assignment: CDR1 LNHNV and CDR2 YYDKDF (reference sequence). The trim removed 1 base at V and 1 base at J, leaving 10 bases unmatched. As to time point: blood 4 weeks post-SBRT, at nephrectomy. As for treatment: 15 Gy SBRT to primary tumor, nephrectomy 4 weeks later. Nephrectomy followed 15 Gy stereotactic body radiation by 4 weeks. Radiation-treated patients gave blood at baseline, week 2 and week 4.

The chain couples TRBV15 to TRBJ2-3, with TRBD2 identical over 11 bases. This material consisted of blood, taken from a patient whose treatment included radiotherapy and nephrectomy. The sequence came from a woman between 45 and 60 years old with renal cell carcinoma. CDR3 residues: CATSRVRSSGGFGTDTQYF. In DNA, the CDR3 is TGTGCCACCAGCAGAGTAAGGTCTAGCGGGGGGTTTGGCACAGATACGCAGTATTTT.